This T cell receptor beta chain emerged from a study of T cell responses to AZD1222 COVID-19 vaccine. Study-wide results and limits: Mostly white British, mostly female donors; authors suggested clonal diversity may be underestimated. Across spike, vaccine-associated CD4 TCRs were found, dominant at 160-218 and 743-854.

TCRdb's table, derived via immunoSEQ multiplex PCR, lists solely in-frame clones and lacks some. The sample holds about 84,000 clones, 70% to 90% seen once. The germline gives CDR1 SNHLY, CDR2 FYNNEI. V shed 6 bases and J shed 6 bases, with 9 bases lying between them. The CDR3 runs to 12 residues. Comments on this clone: Its antigen remains unknown.

Pooled in the analysis were second doses at about 4 or about 12 weeks. This clonotype was sampled from an adult who received the AZD1222 COVID-19 vaccine. The sequenced sample was peripheral blood, obtained 28 days after the second AZD1222 dose. The chain carries TRBV2 and TRBJ2-1; D is perhaps TRBD1 or TRBD2 (5 bases each). This CDR3 is CASRWGFNEQFF. DNA for the CDR3: TGTGCCAGCAGGTGGGGGTTCAATGAGCAGTTCTTC.